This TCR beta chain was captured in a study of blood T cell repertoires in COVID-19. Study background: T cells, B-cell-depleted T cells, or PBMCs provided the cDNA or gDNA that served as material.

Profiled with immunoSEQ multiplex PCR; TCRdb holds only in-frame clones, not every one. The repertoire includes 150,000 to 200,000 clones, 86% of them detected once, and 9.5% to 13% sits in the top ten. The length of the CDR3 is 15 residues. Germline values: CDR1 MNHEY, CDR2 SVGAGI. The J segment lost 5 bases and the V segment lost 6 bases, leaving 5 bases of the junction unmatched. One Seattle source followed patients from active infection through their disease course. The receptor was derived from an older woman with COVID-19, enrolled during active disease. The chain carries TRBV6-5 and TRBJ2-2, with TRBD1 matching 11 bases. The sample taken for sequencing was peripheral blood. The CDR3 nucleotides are TGTGCCAGCAGATGGGACAGGGGGGATACCGGGGAGCTGTTTTTT. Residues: CASRWDRGDTGELFF.